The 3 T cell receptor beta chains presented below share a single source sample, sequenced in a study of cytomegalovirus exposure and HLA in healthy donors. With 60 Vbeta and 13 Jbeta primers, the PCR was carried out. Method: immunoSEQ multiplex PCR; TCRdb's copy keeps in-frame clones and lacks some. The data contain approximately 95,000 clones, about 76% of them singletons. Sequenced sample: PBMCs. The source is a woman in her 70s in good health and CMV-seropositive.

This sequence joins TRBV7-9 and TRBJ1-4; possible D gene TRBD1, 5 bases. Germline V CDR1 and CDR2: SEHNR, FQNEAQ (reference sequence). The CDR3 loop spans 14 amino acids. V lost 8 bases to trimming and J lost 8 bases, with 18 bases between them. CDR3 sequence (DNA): TGTGCCAGCTCCCTAGGGGTGTCAGCGGAAAAACTGTTTTTT. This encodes CASSLGVSAEKLFF.

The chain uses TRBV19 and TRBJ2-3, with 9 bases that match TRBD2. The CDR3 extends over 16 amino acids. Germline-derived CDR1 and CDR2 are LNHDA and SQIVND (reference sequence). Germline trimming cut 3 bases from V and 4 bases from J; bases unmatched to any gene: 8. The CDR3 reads CASSIAHAGGSDTQYF. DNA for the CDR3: TGTGCCAGTAGTATTGCCCACGCGGGGGGGTCAGATACGCAGTATTTT.

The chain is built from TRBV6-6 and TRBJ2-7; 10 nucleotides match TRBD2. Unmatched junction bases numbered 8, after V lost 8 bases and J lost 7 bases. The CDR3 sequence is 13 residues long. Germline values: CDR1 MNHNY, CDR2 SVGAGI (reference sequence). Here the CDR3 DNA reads TGTGCCAGCGGAAAACTAGCGGGAAATGAGCAGTACTTC. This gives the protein CASGKLAGNEQYF.